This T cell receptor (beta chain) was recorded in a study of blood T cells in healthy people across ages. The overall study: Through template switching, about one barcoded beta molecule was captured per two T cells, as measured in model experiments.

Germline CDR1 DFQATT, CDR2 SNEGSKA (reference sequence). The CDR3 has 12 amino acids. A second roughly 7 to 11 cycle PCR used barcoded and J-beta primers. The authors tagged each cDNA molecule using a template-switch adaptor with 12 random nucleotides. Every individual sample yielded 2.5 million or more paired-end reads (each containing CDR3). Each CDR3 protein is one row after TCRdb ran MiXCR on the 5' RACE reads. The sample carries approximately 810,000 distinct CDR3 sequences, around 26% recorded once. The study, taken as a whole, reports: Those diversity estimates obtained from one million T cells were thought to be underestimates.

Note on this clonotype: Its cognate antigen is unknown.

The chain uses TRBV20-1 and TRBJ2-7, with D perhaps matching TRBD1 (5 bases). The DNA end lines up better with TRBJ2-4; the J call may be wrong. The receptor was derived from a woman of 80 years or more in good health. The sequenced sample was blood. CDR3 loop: CSASGLGRIQYF. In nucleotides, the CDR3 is TGCAGTGCTAGCGGGCTGGGGCGCATTCAGTACTTC.